This T cell receptor (beta chain) was identified in a study of blood T cells in healthy people across ages. This clonotype appeared many times. The authors ran a second PCR of about 7 to 11 cycles using a sample-barcoded 5' primer and a J-beta primer mix. TCRdb re-analysed the 5' RACE reads in MiXCR, keeping a single row per CDR3 protein. This table has some 1.6 million distinct CDR3 sequences, about 31% appearing once. Sequencing used blood. The source is a woman younger than 45 in good health.

CDR3 sequence: CASSPQGAGTQYF. The CDR3 nucleotides are TGTGCCAGCAGCCCCCAGGGGGCAGGTACGCAGTATTTT. The V and J genes are TRBV7-2 and TRBJ2-3; 8 bases are shared with TRBD1. The ends lost 5 bases at V and 8 bases at J; junction bases unmatched: 6. In germline, CDR1 is SGHTA, CDR2 FQGNSA. This CDR3 spans 13 amino acids. The complete variable domain, with remaining parts taken from reference TRBV7-2 and TRBJ2-3, reads GAGVSQSPSNKVTEKGKDVELRCDPISGHTALYWYRQSLGQGLEFLIYFQGNSAPDKSGLPSDRFSAERTGGSVSTLTIQRTQQEDSAVYLCASSPQGAGTQYFGPGTRLTVL.